The 25 T cell receptor beta chains below come from one sample, sequenced in a study of blood T cell repertoires in COVID-19. Method: immunoSEQ multiplex PCR; TCRdb's copy keeps in-frame clones and lacks some. This sample has 150,000 or so clones, with about three quarters found just once. The sequencing input was peripheral blood. Receptor source: a man older than 75 with acute or convalescent COVID-19.

This clone has just a few counts. The J gene is TRBJ1-1, the V gene TRBV7-9; D is unresolved. The V gene lost 3 bases and the J gene lost 10 bases, with 18 bases spanning the gap. The CDR3 has 14 residues. The germline CDR1 and CDR2 sequences are SEHNR and FQNEAQ (reference sequence). The DNA of the CDR3 is TGTGCCAGCAGCTTTGATCCCGATACAAGTACAGCTTTCTTT. Protein sequence: CASSFDPDTSTAFF.

This rearrangement joins TRBV9 to TRBJ2-2, with a possible D match to TRBD1 (6 bases). CDR3 length: 16 residues. Trimming cost V 2 bases and J 5 bases, with 16 bases left between them. CDR1 and CDR2 (germline): SGDLS, YYNGEE. CDR3 DNA sequence: TGTGCCAGCAGCGTTAATACAGGGCCGAGGACCGGGGAGCTGTTTTTT. It encodes CASSVNTGPRTGELFF.

The chain combines TRBV5-1 with TRBJ1-1; 7 bases line up with TRBD1. Germline lookup yields CDR1 SGHRS and CDR2 YFSETQ. Trimming cost V 0 bases and J 5 bases; bases outside gene matches: 4. There are 14 residues in the CDR3. CDR3 DNA sequence: TGCGCCAGCAGCTTGGCGGACAGGCGGACTGAAGCTTTCTTT. This codes for CASSLADRRTEAFF.

This chain joins TRBV6-5 and TRBJ1-4; 7 nucleotides line up with TRBD1. The ends lost 6 bases at V and 10 bases at J; junction bases unmatched: 5. Germline values: CDR1 MNHEY, CDR2 SVGAGI. The CDR3 loop spans 12 amino acids. For the CDR3, the DNA is TGTGCCAGCAGGGAGACAGGGTCAAAACTGTTTTTT. It specifies CASRETGSKLFF.

This chain connects TRBV6-1 to TRBJ2-7; 11 bases agree with TRBD1. The CDR3 covers 16 residues. Germline V gives CDR1 MNHNS, CDR2 SASEGT. The ends lost 3 bases at V and 2 bases at J; junction bases unmatched: 6. The CDR3 nucleotides read TGTGCCAGCAGTGATCAAGGGACAGGGGGAACCTACGAGCAGTACTTC. This codes for CASSDQGTGGTYEQYF.

The CDR3: CASSKGQLNTEAFF. The CDR3 DNA follows: TGTGCCAGCAGCAAGGGACAGCTGAACACTGAAGCTTTCTTT. This rearrangement joins TRBV9 to TRBJ1-1; 7 bases are a match to TRBD1. This CDR3 region has 14 residues. With V trimmed by 4 bases and J by 0 bases, 3 bases remained unmatched. The germline gives CDR1 SGDLS, CDR2 YYNGEE.

The V call is TRBV5-1, the J call TRBJ1-2; 10 positions agree with TRBD1. Per germline, CDR1 SGHRS and CDR2 YFSETQ. V was clipped by 0 bases and J by 7 bases; unmatched bases: 6. The CDR3 consists of 15 residues. DNA for the CDR3: TGCGCCAGCAGCTTGGGACAGGGGGCTTCAAGTGGCTACACCTTC. Its protein product is CASSLGQGASSGYTF.

V gene TRBV19 combines with J gene TRBJ2-7, with D unclear. Germline V gene lookup returns CDR1 LNHDA and CDR2 SQIVND (reference sequence). V lost 5 bases and J lost 2, with 10 bases in between. This CDR3 contains 13 residues. The CDR3 protein is CASSFARAYEQYF. CDR3 bases: TGTGCCAGTAGTTTTGCACGAGCCTACGAGCAGTACTTC.

This chain connects TRBV7-2 to TRBJ2-7, with D possibly TRBD1 on 7 matching bases. Per germline, CDR1 SGHTA and CDR2 FQGNSA. The CDR3 is 14 residues long. Trimming pared 4 bases from V and 6 bases from J, leaving 16 bases between. The CDR3 here is CASSSDRSRGEQYF. The CDR3 nucleotides read TGTGCCAGCAGCTCGGACAGGTCGCGGGGCGAGCAGTACTTC.

The gene calls are TRBV10-2 and TRBJ2-3, with 10 positions matching TRBD2. V lost 6 bases and J lost 4; bases outside the gene matches: 4. Germline CDR1 WSHSY, CDR2 SAAADI. The CDR3 loop spans 14 amino acids. The CDR3 region is CASRTSGLSDTQYF. CDR3 nucleotides: TGCGCCAGCAGGACTAGCGGGTTATCAGATACGCAGTATTTT.

This clone was counted once. This chain links TRBV7-9 with TRBJ2-5; D not certain. This CDR3 is built from 16 residues. The germline CDR1 and CDR2 sequences are SEHNR and FQNEAQ (reference sequence). Trimming removed 5 bases at V and 0 bases at J, with 16 bases between. The CDR3 region is CASSPATTSYQETQYF. DNA for the CDR3: TGTGCCAGCAGCCCGGCCACTACTTCGTACCAAGAGACCCAGTACTTC.

This clone was recorded once. The genes are TRBV6-5 and TRBJ1-1, with D possibly TRBD1 on 6 matching bases. Looked up from germline, CDR1 is MNHEY and CDR2 is SVGAGI. Trimming stripped 5 bases from V and 1 base from J, with 14 bases between. The CDR3 sequence is 15 residues long. CDR3 residues: CASSPAGGANTEAFF. The CDR3 DNA reads as TGTGCCAGCAGTCCGGCGGGGGGGGCGAACACTGAAGCTTTCTTT.

This chain links TRBV2 with TRBJ1-2; a possible D gene is TRBD1 (5 bases). V shed 3 bases and J shed 8 bases, with 10 bases lying between them. Germline lookup yields CDR1 SNHLY and CDR2 FYNNEI. This CDR3 has 12 residues. The CDR3 bases are TGTGCCAGCAGTGACGACAGTTGGGGCTACACCTTC. Protein product: CASSDDSWGYTF.

The J gene is TRBJ1-2, the V gene TRBV5-1, with D unresolved. CDR3 length equals 14 residues. Looked up from germline, CDR1 is SGHRS and CDR2 is YFSETQ. Trimming pared 1 base from V and 6 bases from J, leaving 13 bases between. The CDR3 DNA sequence: TGCGCCAGCAGCTTGTTCCCGACCGCGGATGGCTACACCTTC. Amino acid sequence: CASSLFPTADGYTF. The full variable domain, completed using reference TRBV5-1 and TRBJ1-2, is KAGVTQTPRYLIKTRGQQVTLSCSPISGHRSVSWYQQTPGQGLQFLFEYFSETQRNKGNFPGRFSGRQFSNSRSEMNVSTLELGDSALYLCASSLFPTADGYTFGSGTRLTVV.

This sequence joins TRBV2 and TRBJ2-7; no firm D call. CDR3 length: 14 amino acids. V lost 2 bases and J 2 bases, leaving 10 bases between the germline ends. The germline CDR1 and CDR2 sequences are SNHLY and FYNNEI. The CDR3 nucleotides read TGTGCCAGCAGTGAAACCACGGTCCCCTACGAGCAGTACTTC. Residues: CASSETTVPYEQYF. The full variable domain, its missing parts supplied by reference TRBV2 and TRBJ2-7, is EPEVTQTPSHQVTQMGQEVILRCVPISNHLYFYWYRQILGQKVEFLVSFYNNEISEKSEIFDDQFSVERPDGSNFTLKIRSTKLEDSAMYFCASSETTVPYEQYFGPGTRLTVT.

The gene calls are TRBV4-3 and TRBJ1-5, with a weak D call TRBD1 (5 bases). CDR3 length: 15 residues. The V and J ends lost 3 bases and 3 bases respectively, with 12 bases between them. The germline V gene has CDR1 LGHNA and CDR2 YSLEER. The CDR3 here is CASSQGLGLNQPQHF. The CDR3 nucleotides read TGCGCCAGCAGCCAGGGGCTGGGCCTCAATCAGCCCCAGCATTTT.

A remark on this clone: The sample has other DNA sequences that encode this CDR3 too. The rearrangement uses TRBV7-2 and TRBJ2-3; 9 nucleotides line up with TRBD2. The germline CDR1 and CDR2 sequences are SGHTA and FQGNSA. The CDR3 runs to 16 residues. With V trimmed by 1 base and J by 2 bases, 4 bases remained unmatched. The CDR3 DNA is TGTGCCAGCAGCTTAGGCCTAGCGGGGTCCACAGATACGCAGTATTTT. This codes for CASSLGLAGSTDTQYF.

The chain employs TRBV4-1 and TRBJ2-1; 8 nucleotides match TRBD2. The CDR3 is 15 residues long. Unmatched junction bases numbered 6, after V lost 1 base and J lost 7 bases. The germline V gene encodes CDR1 MGHRA and CDR2 YSYEKL. The CDR3 DNA sequence: TGCGCCAGCAGCCAAGCGGGGGGGCCTCGGAATGAGCAGTTCTTC. Translated, it gives CASSQAGGPRNEQFF.

This chain joins TRBV6-5 and TRBJ2-2; TRBD2 is a possible D gene (7 bases). Germline loops: CDR1 MNHEY, CDR2 SVGAGI. The CDR3 totals 16 residues. Trimming pared 2 bases from V and 7 bases from J, leaving 17 bases between. The CDR3 loop is CASSYPSRGGIGELFF. CDR3 DNA sequence: TGTGCCAGCAGTTACCCCTCCAGGGGAGGGATCGGGGAGCTGTTTTTT.

This clone turned up a few times. For the CDR3, the DNA is TGCGCCAGCAGTGGCTCCGGGACACCCTCCGGGGAGCTGTTTTTT. Its protein product is CASSGSGTPSGELFF. This sequence joins TRBV10-2 and TRBJ2-2; TRBD1 might be the D (6 bases). With 4 bases removed from V and 6 bases from J, the gap between germline ends came to 15 bases. CDR3 length equals 15 residues. Germline lookup yields CDR1 WSHSY and CDR2 SAAADI.

The genes are TRBV7-2 and TRBJ2-7; maybe TRBD2 (5 bases). This CDR3 has 15 amino acids. Trimming left V 4 bases short and J 9 bases short, with 22 bases between. Germline values: CDR1 SGHTA, CDR2 FQGNSA. The CDR3 loop is CASSSQAASRSSQYF. Written as DNA, the CDR3 is TGTGCCAGCAGCTCTCAGGCGGCTAGCAGATCATCGCAGTACTTC.

CDR3 in amino acids: CASSQGGGRVTDTQYF. In nucleotides, the CDR3 is TGTGCCAGCAGCCAAGGTGGGGGGAGGGTGACAGATACGCAGTATTTT. V usage is TRBV3-1 (or the pseudogene TRBV3-2) and J usage is TRBJ2-3, with 7 bases that match TRBD2. The CDR3 spans 16 residues. Trimming took 1 base from V and 3 from J; bases not matched to a gene: 7. Germline V CDR1 and CDR2: LGHDT, YNNKEL (reference sequence).

The V call is TRBV5-5, the J call TRBJ1-6, with a possible D match to TRBD1 (6 bases). The germline V gene has CDR1 SGHKS and CDR2 YYEKEE (reference sequence). The V end was cut by 4 bases, the J end by 7 bases, with 15 bases between. The CDR3 totals 15 residues. The chain's CDR3 is CASSVARTVNSPLHF. CDR3 DNA: TGTGCCAGCAGCGTGGCAAGGACAGTAAATTCACCCCTCCACTTT.

The genes are TRBV18 and TRBJ2-6, with 7 bases fitting TRBD1. Per germline, CDR1 KGHSH and CDR2 LQKENI. This CDR3 is 16 amino acids long. With V trimmed by 5 bases and J by 4 bases, 8 bases remained unmatched. DNA of the CDR3: TGTGCCAGCTCAGACCCTGACAGGGAAGGGGCCAACGTCCTGACTTTC. It is translated as CASSDPDREGANVLTF.

This chain connects TRBV7-6 to TRBJ1-4, with D perhaps TRBD1 (6 bases). This CDR3 spans 16 amino acids. Germline assignment: CDR1 SGHVS and CDR2 FNYEAQ. The V end lost 5 bases, the J end lost 0 bases, and 13 bases lay between the germline ends. The CDR3 bases are TGTGCCAGCAGCGCGCCGACAGGACCAACTAATGAAAAACTGTTTTTT. Its protein product is CASSAPTGPTNEKLFF.